This T cell receptor (beta chain) stems from a study of response to subunit inactivated influenza vaccine. Findings and limits, study-wide: The authors put forward the suggestion that each seasonal influenza vaccination may bring in only a limited number of new T cells.

A few counts support this clonotype. Antigen: not known. One entry per CDR3 protein results from TCRdb running MiXCR on the RT-PCR reads. This sample has under 800,000 distinct CDR3 sequences; about 15% occur once, and the top ten carry roughly 6.4%. Germline V gene sequence: CDR1 SGHRS, CDR2 YFSETQ. The length of the CDR3 is 18 residues. V lost 0 bases to trimming and J lost 1 base, with 19 bases between them. Sequencing used PBMCs from blood, obtained roughly 2 weeks before vaccination. The chain uses TRBV5-1 and TRBJ2-5; D is unclear. This receptor was obtained from a man between 45 and 60 years old who received an inactivated influenza vaccine. The CDR3: CASSLDPDKAVPQETQYF. The CDR3 DNA reads TGCGCCAGCAGCTTGGATCCTGACAAGGCCGTACCCCAAGAGACCCAGTACTTC.